Following are 19 T cell receptor beta chains from one sample sequenced in a study of CD8 T cell repertoires and HIV-1 epitope variants. These receptors have no known antigen. Data came from immunoSEQ multiplex PCR; TCRdb stores just in-frame clones and leaves some out. Of thousands of clones listed, 65% to 70% are singletons. Sequencing was done on a sample of cultured CD8+ T cells derived from PBMCs. These receptors originate from a male donor with HIV.

The chain carries TRBV4-3 and TRBJ2-2, with 9 nucleotides matching TRBD1. Germline CDR1 reads LGHNA; CDR2 reads YSLEER. Losses at the gene ends were 5 bases for V and 3 bases for J; bases not matched to a gene: 4. The CDR3 extends over 15 amino acids. The CDR3 DNA sequence: TGCGCCAGCAGCTCCGGGACAGGGCACACCGGGGAGCTGTTTTTT. Translating gives CASSSGTGHTGELFF.

The V call is TRBV11-2, the J call TRBJ2-4, with a tentative D call TRBD1 (6 bases). The V end lost 0 bases, the J end lost 11 bases, and 14 bases lay between the germline ends. The germline V gene has CDR1 SGHAT and CDR2 FQNNGV. The CDR3 covers 14 residues. The DNA for the CDR3 is TGTGCCAGCAGCTTAGACCCAGGGGTTCTTCTTCAGTACTTC. It is translated as CASSLDPGVLLQYF.

The chain has TRBV7-8 and TRBJ1-4; 9 bases agree with TRBD1. V dropped 2 bases and J dropped 0; count of bases not matched to a gene: 7. The CDR3 extends over 18 amino acids. Per the germline V gene, CDR1 is SGHVS and CDR2 is FQNEAQ. Written as DNA, the CDR3 is TGTGCCAGCAGCTTAAGGGACAGGGTAACGGCAACTAATGAAAAACTGTTTTTT. Residues: CASSLRDRVTATNEKLFF. Full variable domain (remainder filled in from reference TRBV7-8 and TRBJ1-4): GAGVSQSPRYKVAKRGQDVALRCDPISGHVSLFWYQQALGQGPEFLTYFQNEAQLDKSGLPSDRFFAERPEGSVSTLKIQRTQQEDSAVYLCASSLRDRVTATNEKLFFGSGTQLSVL.

The J gene is TRBJ1-1, the V gene TRBV10-2; possibly TRBD1 for D (6 bases). Per the germline V gene, CDR1 is WSHSY and CDR2 is SAAADI. V was shortened by 5 bases and J by 3 bases, with 16 bases between the two germline ends. CDR3 size: 15 residues. The CDR3 loop is CASSPLLQGYTEAFF. DNA of the CDR3: TGCGCCAGCAGTCCCCTCCTACAGGGATACACTGAAGCTTTCTTT.

The chain has TRBV19 and TRBJ2-7, with D unresolved. Germline assignment: CDR1 LNHDA and CDR2 SQIVND (reference sequence). Trimming took off 5 bases at V and 4 bases at J, with 9 bases between the two ends. The CDR3 length is 12 residues. CDR3 nucleotides: TGTGCCAGTAGTCCCAGCCCTTACGAGCAGTACTTC. Translation gives CASSPSPYEQYF.

By sample fraction, this clone is medium-sized (0.01 to 0.1%). The CDR3 loop reads CASSPGGSEQFF. CDR3 nucleotide sequence: TGTGCCAGCAGTCCAGGGGGAAGTGAGCAGTTCTTC. The rearrangement uses TRBV28 and TRBJ2-1; 7 bases map to TRBD1. This CDR3 is built from 12 residues. The J segment lost 9 bases and the V segment lost 5 bases, leaving 4 bases of the junction unmatched. Per the germline V gene, CDR1 is MDHEN and CDR2 is SYDVKM. Full variable domain (remainder filled in from reference TRBV28 and TRBJ2-1): DVKVTQSSRYLVKRTGEKVFLECVQDMDHENMFWYRQDPGLGLRLIYFSYDVKMKEKGDIPEGYSVSREKKERFSLILESASTNQTSMYLCASSPGGSEQFFGPGTRLTVL.

This sequence joins TRBV14 and TRBJ2-6, with D possibly matching TRBD2 (5 bases). In germline, CDR1 is SGHDN, CDR2 FVKESK. The CDR3 covers 19 residues. Trimming stripped 0 bases from V and 0 bases from J, with 15 bases between. The CDR3 here is CASSQDPRGKGSGANVLTF. In DNA form, the CDR3 reads TGTGCCAGCAGCCAAGATCCGAGAGGGAAAGGCTCTGGGGCCAACGTCCTGACTTTC.

The chain links TRBV6-5 to TRBJ2-5; either TRBD1 or TRBD2 may fit D (5 bases each). Trimming took off 6 bases at V and 0 bases at J, with 11 bases between the two ends. The germline CDR1 and CDR2 sequences are MNHEY and SVGAGI. This CDR3 spans 14 amino acids. The CDR3 DNA follows: TGTGCCAGCAGCCTGGGACGGGACCAAGAGACCCAGTACTTC. Protein product: CASSLGRDQETQYF.

The chain recombines TRBV28 with TRBJ2-7, with 7 bases matching TRBD2. The CDR3 covers 15 residues. Germline CDR1 MDHEN, CDR2 SYDVKM. V shed 0 bases, J shed 0 bases, and the junction held 2 bases outside the gene matches. CDR3 DNA: TGTGCCAGCAGTTTATGGCGGGGGAGCTCCTACGAGCAGTACTTC. It codes for CASSLWRGSSYEQYF.

V usage is TRBV5-1 and J usage is TRBJ2-2; tentative D call: TRBD2 (5 bases). In germline, CDR1 is SGHRS, CDR2 YFSETQ. The CDR3 extends over 16 amino acids. V shed 2 bases and J shed 1 base, with 12 bases lying between them. CDR3 DNA: TGCGCCAGCAGCTTCGGCGGGTCCCAGAACACCGGGGAGCTGTTTTTT. Protein sequence: CASSFGGSQNTGELFF.

The chain links TRBV30 to TRBJ1-2; 7 positions match TRBD1. Per germline, CDR1 GTSNPN and CDR2 SVGIG (reference sequence). CDR3 length equals 14 residues. The junction had 8 bases not matched to a gene; V was cut back by 3 bases and J by 4 bases. CDR3 bases: TGTGCCTGGAGGCCCCGACAGGGAGTCTATGGCTACACCTTC. Protein product: CAWRPRQGVYGYTF.

CDR3 loop: CASSPLVDSSYNEQFF. The CDR3 DNA reads as TGTGCCAGCAGTCCCCTCGTGGACAGCTCCTACAATGAGCAGTTCTTC. The rearrangement uses TRBV6-4 and TRBJ2-1; the D gene is possibly TRBD1 (6 bases). Germline CDR1 and CDR2: MRHNA and SNTAGT. This CDR3 is built from 16 residues. Trimming left V 5 bases short and J 0 bases short, with 14 bases between.

This rearrangement joins TRBV29-1 to TRBJ2-7, with D perhaps TRBD1 or TRBD2 (5 bases each). The CDR3 is made up of 12 amino acids. Germline V gene data show CDR1 as SQVTM and CDR2 as ANQGSEA. Trimming pared 6 bases from V and 3 bases from J, leaving 12 bases between. CDR3: CSVRLGRYEQYF. For the CDR3, the DNA is TGCAGCGTCCGGTTGGGACGCTACGAGCAGTACTTC.

This clone was seen only a few times. V is TRBV28 and J is TRBJ1-1; no definite D call. This CDR3 is built from 13 residues. CDR1 is MDHEN, CDR2 SYDVKM, per germline. V was trimmed by 4 bases and J by 6 bases, leaving 12 bases between them. DNA of the CDR3: TGTGCCAGCAGTTCGGGCTCAAGCCCTGAAGCTTTCTTT. Protein product: CASSSGSSPEAFF.

V is TRBV4-1 and J is TRBJ2-1; 12 bases map to TRBD2. J gave up 10 bases and V 0 bases, and 16 bases lay outside the gene matches. In germline, CDR1 is MGHRA, CDR2 YSYEKL. This CDR3 contains 19 residues. CDR3 protein: CASSQDLTSGSHPLGEQFF. CDR3 in DNA: TGCGCCAGCAGCCAAGATCTGACTAGCGGGAGTCATCCCTTAGGGGAGCAGTTCTTC.

The chain carries TRBV28 and TRBJ1-5; D unresolved. The V end lost 2 bases, the J end lost 4 bases, and 12 bases lay between the germline ends. The CDR3 consists of 15 residues. Germline values: CDR1 MDHEN, CDR2 SYDVKM. This CDR3 is CASSLKGLGNQPQHF. CDR3 nucleotides: TGTGCCAGCAGTTTAAAGGGCCTCGGAAATCAGCCCCAGCATTTT. The full variable domain, with the rest looked up from reference TRBV28 and TRBJ1-5, is DVKVTQSSRYLVKRTGEKVFLECVQDMDHENMFWYRQDPGLGLRLIYFSYDVKMKEKGDIPEGYSVSREKKERFSLILESASTNQTSMYLCASSLKGLGNQPQHFGDGTRLSIL.

The sample holds a few counts of this clone. The V gene is TRBV28, the J gene TRBJ2-2, with D possibly TRBD1 on 6 matching bases. The CDR3 is made up of 19 amino acids. Per germline, CDR1 MDHEN and CDR2 SYDVKM. The germline V and J ends were trimmed by 1 base and 3 bases, with 21 bases remaining between them. CDR3 sequence (DNA): TGTGCCAGCAGTTTATCGCCCCGCCAACAGGGCCATTACACCGGGGAGCTGTTTTTT. This codes for CASSLSPRQQGHYTGELFF.

The rearrangement uses TRBV27 and TRBJ1-1, with 12 bases lining up with TRBD1. The CDR3 has 19 residues. With 0 bases clipped from V and 3 bases from J, the junction kept 11 bases outside the gene matches. In germline, CDR1 is MNHEY, CDR2 SMNVEV (reference sequence). For the CDR3, the DNA is TGTGCCAGCAGTTTATCCGCCGGGACAGGGGGCATGGTCGACACTGAAGCTTTCTTT. It encodes CASSLSAGTGGMVDTEAFF.

This chain links TRBV29-1 with TRBJ1-2, with D hard to call. The V end lost 6 bases, the J end lost 3 bases, and 17 bases lay between the germline ends. Germline CDR1 reads SQVTM; CDR2 reads ANQGSEA. CDR3 size: 14 residues. The CDR3 DNA reads TGCAGCGTGGATTCCCCACTGGGCTACTATGGCTACACCTTC. Protein product: CSVDSPLGYYGYTF.